The next 3 T cell receptor beta chains were all read from a single sample in a study of cytomegalovirus exposure and HLA in healthy donors (dated by TCRdb to about 2017). Receptors were amplified or captured by the immunoSEQ multiplex PCR assay. For the multiplex PCR, a mixture combining 60 forward primers for TCR Vbeta segments and 13 reverse primers for TCR Jbeta segments was used. TCRdb provides this immuneACCESS table in a form limited to in-frame rearrangements. Some clones are lacking; in checked studies, under half of them reflect an unresolved V gene, and why the rest are absent is not known. For this sample there are about 150,000 clones; under 80% appear just once. More than 1.1% of the sample is taken by the ten largest. Sequenced sample: PBMCs. These receptor sequences come from a woman in her twenties or thirties in good health and CMV-seronegative.

J is TRBJ2-7 and V is TRBV5-1, with D maybe TRBD1 (6 bases). The CDR3 has 15 residues. CDR1 is SGHRS, CDR2 YFSETQ, per germline. The V end lost 4 bases, the J end lost 2 bases, and 16 bases lay between the germline ends. Here the CDR3 DNA reads TGCGCCAGCAGCATCGGGACAATCGGGACCTACGAGCAGTACTTC. Its protein product is CASSIGTIGTYEQYF. The variable domain in full, with the rest retrieved from reference TRBV5-1 and TRBJ2-7, is KAGVTQTPRYLIKTRGQQVTLSCSPISGHRSVSWYQQTPGQGLQFLFEYFSETQRNKGNFPGRFSGRQFSNSRSEMNVSTLELGDSALYLCASSIGTIGTYEQYFGPGTRLTVT.

The chain links TRBV5-4 to TRBJ1-6; perhaps TRBD1 as D (5 bases). The V gene's germline CDR1 is SGHNT and CDR2 YYREEE (reference sequence). V was cut by 0 bases and J by 7 bases, with 11 bases left in between. This CDR3 spans 15 amino acids. The CDR3 region is CASSLEGFRNSPLHF. The CDR3 DNA reads TGTGCCAGCAGCTTGGAGGGGTTCAGAAATTCACCCCTCCACTTT.

The chain joins TRBV5-6 to TRBJ1-1; the D is unclear. The germline V gene has CDR1 SGHDT and CDR2 YYEEEE. This CDR3 spans 14 amino acids. Trimming pared 2 bases from V and 5 bases from J, leaving 13 bases between. The CDR3 reads CASSLRRRGTEAFF. The CDR3 DNA sequence: TGTGCCAGCAGCTTAAGGAGAAGAGGTACTGAAGCTTTCTTT.